The present T cell receptor (beta chain) was sequenced within a study of T cell repertoires in cytomegalovirus infection. Across the study: Researchers turned to recently identified HLA-C-restricted CMV epitopes as well as well-studied HLA-B-restricted ones. In public TCR beta signatures, there were indications of both CMV infection and matching HLA type.

The germline V gene encodes CDR1 SGHDN and CDR2 FVKESK. The CDR3 has 17 residues. From the reads, TCRdb called clonotypes with MiXCR, one entry per CDR3 protein. The table includes approximately 910,000 distinct CDR3 sequences, 25% to 40% detected once. As to this clonotype: The target antigen is unknown. The junction departs from the called germline gene at one end, perhaps through a read error.

Study results and caveats: In two of eight donors, the top clonotype was HLA-C-restricted CMV-specific. Summed frequency of shared TCR beta families picked out CMV carriers who also had the relevant HLA.

V is TRBV14 and J is TRBJ1-5; a possible D gene is TRBD1 (5 bases). The origin of this receptor is a human donor in good health (CMV status not recorded). Some clones in this sample may be carry-over from other donors' samples. The sample in question was cultured CD8+ T cells from PBMCs, obtained from culture after CMV antigen stimulation. In DNA, the CDR3 is TGTGTCAGCAGCCAAGATTCCAGGGAATGGAGCAATCAGCCCCAGCATTTT. Translating gives CVSSQDSREWSNQPQHF.